What follows are 25 T cell receptor beta chains derived from one specimen sequenced in a study of control samples from healthy donors and cancer patients. Sequencing was performed with immunoSEQ multiplex PCR; in TCRdb, only in-frame clones are kept and a portion is missing. The table includes about 160,000 clones, 90% to 95% detected once. Sequencing was carried out using PBMCs. The source of these receptors is a man in his sixties with colorectal cancer.

J is TRBJ1-4 and V is TRBV5-1, with TRBD1 matching over 9 bases. The CDR3 covers 17 residues. CDR1 and CDR2 from the germline V gene are SGHRS and YFSETQ. Losses at the gene ends were 4 bases for V and 3 bases for J; bases not matched to a gene: 10. The CDR3, as DNA: TGCGCCAGCAGCCGGGGAAGGGGACAGGGATCTAATGAAAAACTGTTTTTT. As protein: CASSRGRGQGSNEKLFF.

This chain uses TRBV5-1 with TRBJ2-1, with 10 bases fitting TRBD2. V gave up 1 base and J gave up 3 bases; unmatched junction bases: 1. The germline gives CDR1 SGHRS, CDR2 YFSETQ. This CDR3 is 15 amino acids long. The CDR3 region is CASSLIAGGYNEQFF. The CDR3 coding sequence is TGCGCCAGCAGCTTGATAGCGGGGGGCTACAATGAGCAGTTCTTC.

This chain uses TRBV7-9 with TRBJ1-6; 7 bases map to TRBD1. The CDR3 runs 14 residues. Per the germline V gene, CDR1 is SEHNR and CDR2 is FQNEAQ (reference sequence). V shed 5 bases and J 7 bases; nucleotides not matched to a gene: 5. DNA of the CDR3: TGTGCCAGCAGCCTGCCAGGGGGGAATTCACCCCTCCACTTT. It encodes CASSLPGGNSPLHF.

This chain links TRBV5-1 with TRBJ2-1; 7 bases agree with TRBD1. The J segment lost 0 bases and the V segment lost 0 bases, leaving 3 bases of the junction unmatched. Germline V gene lookup returns CDR1 SGHRS and CDR2 YFSETQ. This CDR3 region has 16 residues. DNA for the CDR3: TGCGCCAGCAGCTTGGACTACAGGGGCTCCTACAATGAGCAGTTCTTC. Translated, it gives CASSLDYRGSYNEQFF.

The V call is TRBV6-1, the J call TRBJ2-3, with D possibly matching TRBD1 (6 bases). V shed 0 bases and J shed 5 bases, with 18 bases lying between them. The CDR3 consists of 17 residues. Germline values: CDR1 MNHNS, CDR2 SASEGT. CDR3 nucleotide sequence: TGTGCCAGCAGTGAAGCTAAAACGGGACATGGATTAGATACGCAGTATTTT. Translation: CASSEAKTGHGLDTQYF.

This chain connects TRBV9 to TRBJ1-6; tentatively, D is TRBD1 (6 bases). The V end lost 4 bases, the J end lost 7 bases, and 12 bases lay between the germline ends. Looked up from germline, CDR1 is SGDLS and CDR2 is YYNGEE. The CDR3 contains 14 residues. The CDR3 region has the DNA TGTGCCAGCAGCCTGACAGGTCTGAATTCACCCCTCCACTTT. Its translation: CASSLTGLNSPLHF.

This clone was recorded once. The chain recombines TRBV19 with TRBJ1-1, with D possibly matching TRBD1 (6 bases). CDR1 LNHDA and CDR2 SQIVND come from the germline V gene (reference sequence). With 7 bases removed from V and 4 bases from J, the gap between germline ends came to 16 bases. The CDR3 loop spans 14 amino acids. The CDR3 DNA is TGTGCCAGTATTAGGACAGCCGGGAGCACTGAAGCTTTCTTT. Protein sequence: CASIRTAGSTEAFF.

The gene calls are TRBV7-2 and TRBJ1-5, with D perhaps TRBD1 (6 bases). Trimming cost V 5 bases and J 6 bases, with 20 bases left between them. This CDR3 comprises 16 residues. Germline V gene data show CDR1 as SGHTA and CDR2 as FQGNSA. The CDR3, as DNA: TGTGCCAGCAGCCTGGGGAGAGCTGGGGGCGGTCAGCCCCAGCATTTT. It is translated as CASSLGRAGGGQPQHF.

The chain has TRBV12-3 or TRBV12-4 and TRBJ1-5; D unresolved. V lost 4 bases and J lost 3, with 4 bases in between. This CDR3 has 12 residues. CDR3 nucleotide sequence: TGTGCCAGCAGTTCAGACAATCAGCCCCAGCATTTT. Its translation is CASSSDNQPQHF.

The gene calls are TRBV2 and TRBJ2-7; possibly TRBD1 or TRBD2 for D (5 bases each). Germline assignment: CDR1 SNHLY and CDR2 FYNNEI. Trimming pared 0 bases from V and 0 bases from J, leaving 6 bases between. The CDR3 is made up of 14 amino acids. As DNA, the CDR3 is TGTGCCAGCAGTGAAGCGGGGACCTCCTACGAGCAGTACTTC. Translated: CASSEAGTSYEQYF.

The rearrangement links TRBV6-6 to TRBJ1-2; maybe TRBD1 (5 bases). The CDR3 consists of 13 residues. Germline assignment: CDR1 MNHNY and CDR2 SVGAGI (reference sequence). The ends were cut back, 3 bases at V and 7 bases at J, with 12 bases in the middle. The CDR3 DNA is TGTGCCAGCAGTTATCTGTGGGACGCTGGCTACACCTTC. Translation gives CASSYLWDAGYTF.

The gene calls are TRBV7-2 and TRBJ2-5; 7 nucleotides agree with TRBD1. This CDR3 has 15 residues. Trimming at V came to 4 bases and at J to 5 bases, leaving 10 bases not matched to a gene. Germline V gene lookup returns CDR1 SGHTA and CDR2 FQGNSA. CDR3 sequence: CASSSYPQGTETQYF. As DNA, the CDR3 is TGTGCCAGCAGCTCGTATCCACAGGGGACGGAGACCCAGTACTTC.

V gene TRBV6-5 combines with J gene TRBJ2-5; 10 bases fit TRBD2. The CDR3 spans 14 residues. V was pared by 6 bases and J by 5 bases, with 6 bases of the junction left unmatched. Germline CDR1 is MNHEY and CDR2 is SVGAGI. The CDR3 DNA is TGTGCCAGCAGGGAGCGGGGGGGTGTTGAGACCCAGTACTTC. Translated, it gives CASRERGGVETQYF.

The chain is built from TRBV5-1 and TRBJ2-3; 12 positions agree with TRBD2. With V trimmed by 4 bases and J by 2 bases, 5 bases remained unmatched. This CDR3 region has 16 residues. In germline, CDR1 is SGHRS, CDR2 YFSETQ. For the CDR3, the DNA is TGCGCCAGCAGCCCTAGCGGGGGGGCCGACACAGATACGCAGTATTTT. It yields the protein CASSPSGGADTDTQYF.

The chain joins TRBV6-5 to TRBJ1-3; D call uncertain. CDR1 and CDR2 (germline): MNHEY, SVGAGI. The CDR3 contains 15 residues. Trimming removed 6 bases at V and 0 bases at J, with 12 bases between. In DNA, the CDR3 is TGTGCCAGCAGGGTGGAGGACCTCTCTGGAAACACCATATATTTT. Encoded protein: CASRVEDLSGNTIYF.

This clone is a singleton in its sample. This chain links TRBV19 with TRBJ2-7; 8 nucleotides line up with TRBD2. J was trimmed by 2 bases and V by 4 bases; bases with no gene match: 4. This CDR3 is 14 amino acids long. Germline V gives CDR1 LNHDA, CDR2 SQIVND (reference sequence). The CDR3 protein is CASSRAGGPYEQYF. The CDR3 bases are TGTGCCAGTAGTAGGGCGGGGGGACCCTACGAGCAGTACTTC.

V and J are TRBV11-3 and TRBJ2-1, with 8 nucleotides matching TRBD1. The CDR3 covers 15 residues. Germline CDR1 reads SGHNT; CDR2 reads YENEEA. V trimming: 5 bases; J trimming: 7 bases; junction bases outside the gene matches: 10. The CDR3 DNA reads TGTGCCAGCAGCCACGGAGGACAGGGAGAGAATGAGCAGTTCTTC. The encoded protein is CASSHGGQGENEQFF.

The rearrangement links TRBV6-6 to TRBJ1-2; 8 bases are a match to TRBD1. This CDR3 spans 14 amino acids. Per germline, CDR1 MNHNY and CDR2 SVGAGI (reference sequence). V lost 6 bases to trimming and J lost 4 bases; unmatched junction nucleotides: 7. The CDR3 spells CASRPGGGGYGYTF. In DNA, the CDR3 is TGTGCCAGCAGACCAGGGGGCGGGGGCTATGGCTACACCTTC.

V gene TRBV24-1 combines with J gene TRBJ2-5; 7 nucleotides line up with TRBD2. Germline CDR1 and CDR2: KGHDR and SFDVKD. The CDR3 consists of 16 residues. V dropped 2 bases and J dropped 1; count of bases not matched to a gene: 6. CDR3 residues: CATSDWSSGRQETQYF. The CDR3 nucleotides are TGTGCCACCAGTGATTGGTCTAGCGGCCGCCAAGAGACCCAGTACTTC.

V and J are TRBV5-4 and TRBJ1-1; 7 nucleotides agree with TRBD1. Germline V gene data show CDR1 as SGHNT and CDR2 as YYREEE (reference sequence). CDR3 size: 15 residues. V lost 0 bases to trimming and J lost 1 base; unmatched junction nucleotides: 3. In DNA form, the CDR3 reads TGTGCCAGCAGCTTGGCCGACAGGGAGAACACTGAAGCTTTCTTT. It specifies CASSLADRENTEAFF.

A few counts support this clone. The chain employs TRBV7-9 and TRBJ2-5; 7 bases fit TRBD2. The CDR3 extends over 13 amino acids. V was pared by 5 bases and J by 0 bases, with 0 bases of the junction left unmatched. CDR1 and CDR2 (germline): SEHNR, FQNEAQ (reference sequence). The CDR3 reads CASSGTNQETQYF. CDR3 in DNA: TGTGCCAGCAGCGGGACTAACCAAGAGACCCAGTACTTC.

The gene calls are TRBV5-4 and TRBJ2-1; 9 bases fit TRBD2. J gave up 4 bases and V 2 bases, and 10 bases lay outside the gene matches. CDR1 is SGHNT and CDR2 is YYREEE in the germline V gene (reference sequence). CDR3 size: 17 residues. The CDR3 DNA reads TGTGCCAGCAGCTTCACCGCACTAGCGGGTGGTTACAATGAGCAGTTCTTC. Its protein is CASSFTALAGGYNEQFF.

The chain employs TRBV5-1 and TRBJ2-1; 8 bases are shared with TRBD1. V was clipped by 4 bases and J by 2 bases; unmatched bases: 5. The CDR3 consists of 15 residues. Looked up from germline, CDR1 is SGHRS and CDR2 is YFSETQ. The CDR3 DNA sequence: TGCGCCAGCAGCCTTGGACAGGGCACCTACAATGAGCAGTTCTTC. As protein: CASSLGQGTYNEQFF.

The CDR3 DNA sequence: TGTGCCAGCAGTTCCCCTCATGCCGGCTACGAGCAGTACTTC. Encoded protein: CASSSPHAGYEQYF. This chain joins TRBV6-5 and TRBJ2-7; D call uncertain. V was shortened by 4 bases and J by 3 bases, with 13 bases between the two germline ends. The CDR3 contains 14 residues. Germline values: CDR1 MNHEY, CDR2 SVGAGI.

The V call is TRBV6-5, the J call TRBJ1-1, with a weak D call TRBD1 (6 bases). CDR3 length equals 13 residues. Trimming removed 2 bases at V and 7 bases at J, with 11 bases between. Looked up from germline, CDR1 is MNHEY and CDR2 is SVGAGI. The CDR3 region is CASSYDRGHEAFF. In DNA form, the CDR3 reads TGTGCCAGCAGTTACGATCGGGGACATGAAGCTTTCTTT.